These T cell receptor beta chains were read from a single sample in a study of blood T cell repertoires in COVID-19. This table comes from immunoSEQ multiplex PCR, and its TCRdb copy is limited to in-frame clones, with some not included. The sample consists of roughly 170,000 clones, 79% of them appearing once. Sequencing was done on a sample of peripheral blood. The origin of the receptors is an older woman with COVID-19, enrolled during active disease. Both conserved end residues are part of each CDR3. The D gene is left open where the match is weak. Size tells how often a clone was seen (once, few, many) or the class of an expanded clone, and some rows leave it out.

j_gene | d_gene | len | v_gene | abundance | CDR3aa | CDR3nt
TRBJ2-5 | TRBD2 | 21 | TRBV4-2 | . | CASSQVRVAGGDEGGKETQYF | TGTGCCAGCAGCCAAGTACGGGTGGCGGGAGGGGATGAGGGGGGCAAAGAGACCCAGTACTTC
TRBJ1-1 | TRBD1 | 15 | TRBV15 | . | CATSRRDRVLDEAFF | TGTGCCACCAGCAGACGCGACAGGGTCCTTGATGAAGCTTTCTTT
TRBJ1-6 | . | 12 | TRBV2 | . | CASSAYNSPLHF | TGTGCCAGCAGTGCATATAATTCACCCCTCCACTTT
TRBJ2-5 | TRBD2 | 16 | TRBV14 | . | CASSQLAGGGEETQYF | TGTGCCAGCAGCCAACTAGCGGGAGGTGGGGAGGAGACCCAGTACTTC
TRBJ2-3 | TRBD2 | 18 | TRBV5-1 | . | CASSSNTGGAPSTDTQYF | TGCGCCAGCAGCTCCAACACGGGGGGGGCACCTAGCACAGATACGCAGTATTTT
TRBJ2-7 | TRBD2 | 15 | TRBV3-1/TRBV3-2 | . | CASSQGWTSGYEQYF | TGTGCCAGCAGCCAAGGGTGGACTAGCGGGTACGAGCAGTACTTC
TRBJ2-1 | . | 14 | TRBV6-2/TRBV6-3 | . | CASSSRATYNEQFF | TGTGCCAGCAGTTCGAGGGCCACCTACAATGAGCAGTTCTTC
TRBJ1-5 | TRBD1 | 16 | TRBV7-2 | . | CASSEKTGQEGQPQHF | TGTGCCAGCAGCGAGAAAACCGGACAGGAGGGCCAGCCCCAGCATTTT
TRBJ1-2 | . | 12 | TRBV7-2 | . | CASSRQEEGYTF | TGTGCCAGCAGCCGACAGGAGGAAGGCTACACCTTC
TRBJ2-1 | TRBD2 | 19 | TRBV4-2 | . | CASSQEVGLAGVFYNEQFF | TGTGCCAGCAGCCAAGAAGTCGGACTAGCGGGGGTTTTCTACAATGAGCAGTTCTTC
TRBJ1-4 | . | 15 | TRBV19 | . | CASSIGGGLGEKLFF | TGTGCCAGTAGCATCGGGGGGGGACTGGGCGAAAAACTGTTTTTT
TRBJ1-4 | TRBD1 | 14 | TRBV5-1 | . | CASSFQTGDEKLFF | TGCGCCAGCAGCTTTCAAACAGGGGATGAAAAACTGTTTTTT
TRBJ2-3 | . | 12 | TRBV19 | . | CASIGDIDTQYF | TGTGCCAGTATAGGGGACATAGATACGCAGTATTTT
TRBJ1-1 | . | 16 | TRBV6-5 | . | CASSSGGGGSDTEAFF | TGTGCCAGCAGTTCGGGCGGCGGGGGTTCGGACACTGAAGCTTTCTTT
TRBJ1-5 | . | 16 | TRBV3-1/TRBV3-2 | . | CASSQGSAQGNQPQHF | TGTGCCAGCAGCCAAGGATCGGCGCAGGGGAATCAGCCCCAGCATTTT
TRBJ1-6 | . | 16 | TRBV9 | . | CASSVHSGNNNSPLHF | TGTGCCAGCAGCGTCCACTCCGGGAACAATAATTCACCCCTCCACTTT
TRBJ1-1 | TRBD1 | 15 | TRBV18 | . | CASSPPAGGLTEAFF | TGTGCCAGCTCACCCCCGGCAGGGGGCCTGACTGAAGCTTTCTTT
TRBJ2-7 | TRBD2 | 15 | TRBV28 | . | CASSNWGLAGDEQYF | TGTGCCAGCAGTAATTGGGGACTAGCGGGAGACGAGCAGTACTTC
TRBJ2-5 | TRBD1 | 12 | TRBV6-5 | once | CASRDRGETQYF | TGTGCCAGCAGGGACAGGGGGGAGACCCAGTACTTC
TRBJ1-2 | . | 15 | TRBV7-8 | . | CASSLALNRVQGYTF | TGTGCCAGCAGCTTAGCCCTAAACAGGGTTCAGGGCTACACCTTC
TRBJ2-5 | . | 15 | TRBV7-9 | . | CASSQPTMPGETQYF | TGTGCCAGCAGCCAGCCGACCATGCCGGGAGAGACCCAGTACTTC
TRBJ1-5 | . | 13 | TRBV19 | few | CASMRGTDQPQHF | TGTGCCAGTATGCGGGGAACGGATCAGCCCCAGCATTTT